At least ten counts were recorded for the clone carrying this TCR beta chain. This sample was included in a study of regulatory T cells in long-lasting Graves disease. Described time point: newly diagnosed GD, antithyroid drugs for less than 3 months. The authors made the TCR library using RNA they extracted from PBMCs. iRepertoire HTBI primers and Arm-PCR of CDR3 regions built TCR beta libraries. TCRdb analysed the multiplex PCR reads with MiXCR anew, one entry per CDR3 protein. The table has fewer than 650,000 distinct CDR3 sequences, 16% seen once. CDR1 and CDR2 from the germline V gene are SNHLY and FYNNEI. The CDR3 runs 13 residues. The germline V and J ends were trimmed by 5 bases and 7 bases, with 12 bases remaining between them. These same data were also listed under a study on T cells in Graves' hyperthyroidism and ophthalmopathy. That study reports: During a first-round RT-PCR of the TCR CDR3, the HTBI primer set was used.

Source: peripheral blood mononuclear cells (PBMCs), taken at new diagnosis, from a patient treated with antithyroid drugs. The receptor was isolated from a woman aged 25 to 39 with Graves disease. The J gene is TRBJ1-5, the V gene TRBV2; no firm D call. CDR3 protein: CASSSRLEQPQHF. The CDR3 coding sequence is TGTGCCAGCAGTAGTCGGTTGGAACAGCCCCAGCATTTT.